This entry lists 28 T cell receptor beta chains sequenced from one sample in a study of control samples from healthy donors and cancer patients. Assay: immunoSEQ multiplex PCR; the TCRdb copy retains only in-frame clones and omits some. The data show around 20,000 clones, 82% seen once. The sample consisted of PBMCs. The receptors derive from a man older than 75 with head and neck cancer.

The chain couples TRBV12-5 to TRBJ2-1, with 8 bases that match TRBD2. CDR3 length equals 14 residues. Germline V gene lookup returns CDR1 LGHNT and CDR2 FRNRAP. J gave up 7 bases and V 7 bases, and 9 bases lay outside the gene matches. CDR3 sequence reads: CASAGGGRGNEQFF. DNA for the CDR3: TGTGCTAGTGCCGGGGGGGGGCGCGGTAATGAGCAGTTCTTC.

The sample holds a few counts of this clone. The gene calls are TRBV6-4 and TRBJ2-7; D is ambiguous. Germline V lookup: CDR1 MRHNA, CDR2 SNTAGT. V shed 3 bases and J shed 0 bases, with 9 bases lying between them. The CDR3 runs to 14 residues. CDR3 in DNA: TGTGCCAGCAGTGAGAGCATAAGCTCCTACGAGCAGTACTTC. Residues: CASSESISSYEQYF.

This clone was picked up a small number of times. The rearrangement links TRBV9 to TRBJ1-1, with unresolved D. The germline V gene has CDR1 SGDLS and CDR2 YYNGEE. The CDR3 spans 15 residues. The V end was cut by 3 bases, the J end by 1 base, with 13 bases between. The CDR3 sequence: CASSGRHGWNTEAFF. DNA for the CDR3: TGTGCCAGCAGCGGCAGACACGGATGGAACACTGAAGCTTTCTTT.

The chain combines TRBV10-2 with TRBJ1-2; D ambiguous. CDR3 size: 15 residues. In germline, CDR1 is WSHSY, CDR2 SAAADI. The V gene lost 4 bases and the J gene lost 5 bases, with 17 bases spanning the gap. The CDR3 loop reads CASSGPQTGGYGYTF. The CDR3, as DNA: TGCGCCAGCAGTGGCCCGCAGACCGGCGGGTATGGCTACACCTTC.

This clone was seen a handful of times. The V call is TRBV5-1, the J call TRBJ2-1; weak D call: TRBD2 (6 bases). The germline V and J ends were trimmed by 0 bases and 6 bases, with 10 bases remaining between them. The CDR3 is 14 amino acids. Germline-derived CDR1 and CDR2 are SGHRS and YFSETQ. In DNA form, the CDR3 reads TGCGCCAGCAGCTTGGCCTTCGGGGGCAATGAGCAGTTCTTC. Translation: CASSLAFGGNEQFF.

The rearrangement joins TRBV7-2 to TRBJ2-7; tentative D call: TRBD1 (6 bases). Germline CDR1 is SGHTA and CDR2 is FQGNSA. The CDR3 contains 13 residues. V lost 3 bases and J 3 bases, leaving 9 bases between the germline ends. CDR3 coding DNA: TGTGCCAGCAGCTTTTCAGGGGTCTACGAGCAGTACTTC. Translation gives CASSFSGVYEQYF.

V usage is TRBV25-1 and J usage is TRBJ1-2; D is ambiguous. The CDR3 runs to 12 residues. V lost 4 bases, J lost 2 bases, and 5 bases lay in between. Germline-derived CDR1 and CDR2 are MGHDK and SYGVNS. The CDR3 region has the DNA TGTGCCAGCAGTGCAAACAACTATGGCTACACCTTC. Its protein product is CASSANNYGYTF.

V usage is TRBV6-2 or TRBV6-3 and J usage is TRBJ2-1, with 8 bases matching TRBD1. CDR1 and CDR2 (germline): MNHEY, SVGEGT. V was clipped by 7 bases and J by 4 bases; unmatched bases: 6. CDR3 length equals 14 residues. CDR3 amino acids: CASTPGQGYNEQFF. CDR3 coding DNA: TGTGCCAGCACCCCCGGACAGGGTTACAATGAGCAGTTCTTC.

This clone has more than one count but fewer than ten. The chain carries TRBV13 and TRBJ2-2; D remains ambiguous. V was shortened by 0 bases and J by 8 bases, with 16 bases between the two germline ends. This CDR3 comprises 16 residues. Germline-derived CDR1 and CDR2 are PRHDT and FYEKMQ (reference sequence). CDR3 DNA sequence: TGTGCCAGCAGCTTAGGCCGTAGCCACCTCGGGGGGGAGCTGTTTTTT. Translated, it gives CASSLGRSHLGGELFF.

V and J are TRBV10-3 and TRBJ2-1; D is tentatively TRBD1 or TRBD2 (6 bases each). There are 14 residues in the CDR3. Germline loops: CDR1 ENHRY, CDR2 SYGVKD. The V and J ends lost 1 base and 9 bases respectively, with 13 bases between them. The CDR3 is CAISEWGARGEQFF. Here the CDR3 DNA reads TGTGCCATCAGTGAGTGGGGGGCGCGGGGTGAGCAGTTCTTC.

Only a few counts were recorded for this clone. The chain employs TRBV11-2 and TRBJ1-1; D call uncertain. V was clipped by 3 bases and J by 0 bases, with 5 bases between them. The germline V gene has CDR1 SGHAT and CDR2 FQNNGV. The CDR3 has 13 amino acids. The CDR3: CASSLGMNTEAFF. The DNA of the CDR3 is TGTGCCAGCAGCTTGGGGATGAACACTGAAGCTTTCTTT.

V and J are TRBV27 and TRBJ2-3, with 9 bases fitting TRBD1. This CDR3 is 18 amino acids long. Germline lookup yields CDR1 MNHEY and CDR2 SMNVEV (reference sequence). J was trimmed by 6 bases and V by 5 bases; bases with no gene match: 18. The CDR3 reads CASSRGLLTGGAKDTQYF. CDR3 DNA sequence: TGTGCCAGCAGTAGGGGGCTGCTCACAGGGGGCGCAAAGGATACGCAGTATTTT.

The chain joins TRBV18 to TRBJ1-3; TRBD1 agrees at 9 bases. The CDR3 is 15 residues long. After removal of 4 bases from V and 2 bases from J, the junction contained 3 bases not matched to a gene. The germline V gene has CDR1 KGHSH and CDR2 LQKENI. The DNA for the CDR3 is TGTGCCAGCTCACAGGGACAGGGAACTGGAAACACCATATATTTT. Amino acid sequence: CASSQGQGTGNTIYF.

The V gene is TRBV30, the J gene TRBJ1-5; D call uncertain. Germline V gene lookup returns CDR1 GTSNPN and CDR2 SVGIG (reference sequence). The V gene lost 2 bases and the J gene lost 0 bases, with 8 bases spanning the gap. The CDR3 length is 14 residues. The CDR3 reads CAWSWGNSNQPQHF. The CDR3 bases are TGTGCCTGGAGTTGGGGAAATAGCAATCAGCCCCAGCATTTT.

V usage is TRBV28 and J usage is TRBJ2-1; 11 positions match TRBD2. V gave up 4 bases and J gave up 6 bases; unmatched junction bases: 8. The CDR3 extends over 16 amino acids. Germline V gene lookup returns CDR1 MDHEN and CDR2 SYDVKM. CDR3 sequence (DNA): TGTGCCAGCAGTTCCTATAGCGGGAGGGCCGTCAATGAGCAGTTCTTC. The encoded protein is CASSSYSGRAVNEQFF.

The chain uses TRBV12-5 and TRBJ2-1; D call uncertain. Germline CDR1 reads LGHNT; CDR2 reads FRNRAP. Trimming removed 7 bases at V and 0 bases at J, with 10 bases between. The CDR3 consists of 14 residues. The CDR3 loop reads CASARSASYNEQFF. The CDR3 DNA reads as TGTGCTAGTGCTCGATCGGCCTCCTACAATGAGCAGTTCTTC. Drawing the rest from reference TRBV12-5 and TRBJ2-1, the complete variable domain is DARVTQTPRHKVTEMGQEVTMRCQPILGHNTVFWYRQTMMQGLELLAYFRNRAPLDDSGMPKDRFSAEMPDATLATLKIQPSEPRDSAVYFCASARSASYNEQFFGPGTRLTVL.

The chain is built from TRBV7-9 and TRBJ2-5, with TRBD1 identical over 9 bases. Germline V lookup: CDR1 SEHNR, CDR2 FQNEAQ (reference sequence). The CDR3 is 14 amino acids. V lost 6 bases, J lost 5 bases, and 7 bases stayed unmatched. The CDR3 DNA follows: TGTGCCAGCAGAGAACAGGGGGCAGGGGAGACCCAGTACTTC. Protein: CASREQGAGETQYF.

Only one count was recorded for this clone. This chain links TRBV10-3 with TRBJ2-7; D remains ambiguous. V shed 2 bases and J shed 0 bases, with 8 bases lying between them. Germline values: CDR1 ENHRY, CDR2 SYGVKD. CDR3 size: 14 residues. In nucleotides, the CDR3 is TGTGCCATCAGTGAGGCGTCCAGCTCCTACGAGCAGTACTTC. Translation: CAISEASSSYEQYF.

The chain links TRBV7-6 to TRBJ2-5, with 8 bases lining up with TRBD1. Germline CDR1 reads SGHVS; CDR2 reads FNYEAQ. The V segment lost 5 bases and the J segment 2 bases; nucleotides outside the gene matches: 7. The CDR3 contains 15 residues. The CDR3 sequence: CASSPYGQGQETQYF. The CDR3 bases are TGTGCCAGCAGCCCCTATGGACAGGGACAAGAGACCCAGTACTTC.

The chain recombines TRBV18 with TRBJ2-7; D is possibly TRBD1 (5 bases). Trimming took off 2 bases at V and 3 bases at J, with 8 bases between the two ends. From germline, CDR1 is KGHSH and CDR2 LQKENI. This CDR3 has 13 amino acids. CDR3 amino acids: CASSPGADYEQYF. The CDR3 DNA sequence: TGTGCCAGCTCACCAGGGGCGGACTACGAGCAGTACTTC.

The chain links TRBV28 to TRBJ2-2, with 10 bases identical to TRBD2. CDR3 length: 16 residues. With V trimmed by 1 base and J by 4 bases, 3 bases remained unmatched. From germline, CDR1 is MDHEN and CDR2 SYDVKM. The CDR3 protein is CASSLSLAGPTGELFF. The CDR3 DNA reads TGTGCCAGCAGTTTATCACTAGCGGGACCCACCGGGGAGCTGTTTTTT.

As DNA, the CDR3 is TGTGCCAGCATAATGGGAGGTGAGAGGTACACTGAAGCTTTCTTT. The encoded protein is CASIMGGERYTEAFF. The chain uses TRBV28 and TRBJ1-1; D is ambiguous. The V and J ends lost 7 bases and 3 bases respectively, with 18 bases between them. Per the germline V gene, CDR1 is MDHEN and CDR2 is SYDVKM. The CDR3 loop spans 15 amino acids.

This chain connects TRBV13 to TRBJ2-3; D not certain. Per the germline V gene, CDR1 is PRHDT and CDR2 is FYEKMQ (reference sequence). This CDR3 comprises 17 residues. The germline V and J ends were trimmed by 2 bases and 2 bases, with 17 bases remaining between them. The CDR3 region has the DNA TGTGCCAGCAGCTTAACCCAGGACCGGTCTGTCACAGATACGCAGTATTTT. This sequence encodes CASSLTQDRSVTDTQYF.

This CDR3 reads CSVPILLSGNYGYTF. In DNA form, the CDR3 reads TGCAGCGTTCCGATCCTTCTTTCGGGTAACTATGGCTACACCTTC. The V call is TRBV29-1, the J call TRBJ1-2; no reliable D call. V was clipped by 5 bases and J by 1 base, with 17 bases between them. Germline assignment: CDR1 SQVTM and CDR2 ANQGSEA. The CDR3 covers 15 residues. Full variable domain (rest looked up from reference TRBV29-1 and TRBJ1-2): SAVISQKPSRDICQRGTSLTIQCQVDSQVTMMFWYRQQPGQSLTLIATANQGSEATYESGFVIDKFPISRPNLTFSTLTVSNMSPEDSSIYLCSVPILLSGNYGYTFGSGTRLTVV.

V and J are TRBV29-1 and TRBJ1-2; D remains unclear. Trimming pared 0 bases from V and 0 bases from J, leaving 11 bases between. CDR3 length equals 15 residues. Germline V lookup: CDR1 SQVTM, CDR2 ANQGSEA. Here the CDR3 DNA reads TGCAGCGTTGAAGATCTGGTAACAGCTAACTATGGCTACACCTTC. Its protein product is CSVEDLVTANYGYTF.

CDR3 in amino acids: CASSFDIYGYTF. For the CDR3, the DNA is TGTGCCAGCAGCTTTGACATCTATGGCTACACCTTC. J is TRBJ1-2 and V is TRBV7-2; D gene ambiguous. CDR1 and CDR2 (germline): SGHTA, FQGNSA. This CDR3 spans 12 amino acids. The V gene lost 3 bases and the J gene lost 4 bases, with 6 bases spanning the gap. Together with reference TRBV7-2 and TRBJ1-2, the CDR3 gives the full variable domain: GAGVSQSPSNKVTEKGKDVELRCDPISGHTALYWYRQSLGQGLEFLIYFQGNSAPDKSGLPSDRFSAERTGGSVSTLTIQRTQQEDSAVYLCASSFDIYGYTFGSGTRLTVV.

The rearrangement links TRBV2 to TRBJ2-3; the D is unclear. Looked up from germline, CDR1 is SNHLY and CDR2 is FYNNEI. The length of the CDR3 is 16 residues. Trimming took 3 bases from V and 6 from J, leaving 19 bases between them. CDR3 bases: TGTGCCAGCAGTGATCAGGACCCCTCCGTCCCGGATACGCAGTATTTT. This sequence encodes CASSDQDPSVPDTQYF.

This clone turned up a few times. The chain joins TRBV6-2 or TRBV6-3 to TRBJ2-7; D may be TRBD1 or TRBD2 (5 bases each). In germline, CDR1 is MNHEY, CDR2 SVGEGT. V was cut by 0 bases and J by 0 bases, with 12 bases left in between. There are 16 residues in the CDR3. The CDR3 region is CASSYSIGAISYEQYF. CDR3 nucleotides: TGTGCCAGCAGTTACTCGATCGGGGCCATCTCCTACGAGCAGTACTTC.